Given below is one TCR beta chain in context. Known numbers of the T cell clone KT2 were added to PBMC. Different KT2-to-PBMC ratios were created with a constant PBMC count. This specimen comes from a study of quantifying T cell responses using KT2 cells. At the level of the study: TCR alpha and beta constant-region primers primed reverse transcription of RNA.

A single-stranded UMI oligo with SP2 sequence was ligated to cDNA 3' ends. The first PCR ran around 4 cycles with an equimolar RC1.1 and RC1.2 beta primer mix. TCRdb ran MiXCR on the UMI-ligation and nested PCR reads and lists one entry per CDR3 protein. Seen here are 60,000 or so distinct CDR3 sequences, around an eighth observed once, and the top ten hold approximately 10%. Trimming pared 4 bases from V and 1 base from J, leaving 13 bases between. The CDR3 length is 15 residues. CDR1 is SGHDT and CDR2 is YYEEEE in the germline V gene. The V and J genes are TRBV5-6 and TRBJ2-3; TRBD1 might be the D (6 bases). Input material: PBMCs spiked with cells of the T cell clone KT2. This sequence was found in a human donor. The chain's CDR3 is CASSKTGTRTDTQYF. CDR3 nucleotide sequence: TGTGCCAGCAGCAAAACCGGGACACGCACAGATACGCAGTATTTT. Full variable domain (missing parts from reference TRBV5-6 and TRBJ2-3): DAGVTQSPTHLIKTRGQQVTLRCSPKSGHDTVSWYQQALGQGPQFIFQYYEEEERQRGNFPDRFSGHQFPNYSSELNVNALLLGDSALYLCASSKTGTRTDTQYFGPGTRLTVL.